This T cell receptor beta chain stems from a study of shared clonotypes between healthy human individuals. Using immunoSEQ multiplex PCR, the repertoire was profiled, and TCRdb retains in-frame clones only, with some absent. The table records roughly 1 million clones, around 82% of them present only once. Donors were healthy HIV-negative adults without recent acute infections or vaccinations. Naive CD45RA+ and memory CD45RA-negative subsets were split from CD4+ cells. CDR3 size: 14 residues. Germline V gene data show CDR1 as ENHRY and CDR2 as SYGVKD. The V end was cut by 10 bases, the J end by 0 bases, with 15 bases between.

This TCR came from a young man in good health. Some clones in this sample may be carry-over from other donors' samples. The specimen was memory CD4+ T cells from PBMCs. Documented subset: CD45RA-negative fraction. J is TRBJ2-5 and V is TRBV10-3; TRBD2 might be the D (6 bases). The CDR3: CATTGTLYQETQYF. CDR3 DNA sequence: TGTGCCACCACCGGGACTTTGTACCAAGAGACCCAGTACTTC.